The rows below give T cell receptor beta chains drawn from one sample of a study of blood T cell repertoires in COVID-19. Assay: immunoSEQ multiplex PCR; the TCRdb copy retains only in-frame clones and omits some. The sample has 140,000 or so clones; 75% to 85% are singletons. The material sequenced was peripheral blood. Source of these receptors: a man in his fifties or sixties with acute or convalescent COVID-19. The CDR3 runs from the conserved cysteine through the conserved F or W. The D gene is left open where the match is weak.

v_call	j_call	d_call	cdr3_aa	cdr3_nt
TRBV5-6	TRBJ2-3	TRBD2	CASSDSGRGWILSTDTQYF	TGTGCCAGCAGCGATAGCGGGAGGGGCTGGATTCTTAGCACAGATACGCAGTATTTT
TRBV25-1	TRBJ1-1	NA	CASSDAAGTRLEAFF	TGTGCCAGCAGTGACGCTGCCGGGACAAGGCTTGAAGCTTTCTTT
TRBV2	TRBJ1-2	NA	CASDPGIVYGYTF	TGTGCCAGCGATCCAGGGATCGTCTATGGCTACACCTTC
TRBV11-2	TRBJ2-2	TRBD1	CASSYSGTGMIGELFF	TGTGCCAGCAGCTACTCCGGGACAGGGATGATCGGGGAGCTGTTTTTT
TRBV19	TRBJ2-3	NA	CASSISLPTDTQYF	TGTGCCAGTAGTATATCCCTCCCTACAGATACGCAGTATTTT
TRBV15	TRBJ2-7	NA	CATSRAGSSYEQYF	TGTGCCACCAGCAGAGCTGGGAGCTCCTACGAGCAGTACTTC
TRBV30	TRBJ1-4	TRBD1	CASSRDRATEKLFF	TGTGCCAGTAGTAGGGACAGGGCGACTGAAAAACTGTTTTTT
TRBV30	TRBJ1-2	NA	CAWRDGLYGYTF	TGTGCCTGGAGAGACGGACTCTATGGCTACACCTTC
TRBV7-8	TRBJ1-1	NA	CASSFGGTKNTEAFF	TGTGCCAGCAGCTTTGGGGGGACTAAGAACACTGAAGCTTTCTTT
TRBV5-4	TRBJ2-2	TRBD2	CASSLKLAGGLNTGELFF	TGTGCCAGCAGCTTGAAGCTAGCGGGAGGGCTGAACACCGGGGAGCTGTTTTTT
TRBV18	TRBJ2-1	NA	CASSPRTGEDNEQFF	TGTGCCAGCTCACCACGCACAGGGGAGGACAATGAGCAGTTCTTC
TRBV29-1	TRBJ2-5	NA	CSVEEGRINGETQYF	TGCAGCGTTGAGGAGGGCCGGATAAATGGGGAGACCCAGTACTTC
TRBV6-2/TRBV6-3	TRBJ2-2	TRBD2	CASSPTPSSGTTGELFF	TGTGCCAGCAGCCCCACTCCTTCTAGCGGAACTACCGGGGAGCTGTTTTTT
TRBV3-1/TRBV3-2	TRBJ2-1	TRBD1	CASSHRQGAYNEQFF	TGTGCCAGCAGCCACAGACAGGGGGCATACAATGAGCAGTTCTTC